This paragraph covers one TCR beta chain sequence. Its antigen is not known. Cryopreserved PBMCs supplied about 2 micrograms of genomic DNA for TCR beta libraries. This entry comes from a study of cytotoxic CD8 clonotypes in ibrutinib-treated CLL. About the study: The taking of response samples occurred after a median about 13 months of treatment, with a range of 6 to 36. Regarding the study as a whole: Private clonotypes, not public ones, expanded at ibrutinib response.

The assay was immunoSEQ multiplex PCR, and TCRdb's table has in-frame clones only and misses some. Of approximately 280,000 clones in the sample, roughly four fifths are singletons; the top ten hold about 5%. This CDR3 contains 16 residues. The junction had 5 bases not matched to a gene; V was cut back by 3 bases and J by 3 bases. Germline lookup yields CDR1 KGHSH and CDR2 LQKENI. This sequence was found in a human donor with chronic lymphocytic leukemia. The chain has TRBV18 and TRBJ1-3; 10 bases map to TRBD1. The sample was PBMCs, taken at disease progression, from a patient treated with ibrutinib. The CDR3 here is CASSPPGQGVGNTIYF. The CDR3 nucleotides are TGTGCCAGCTCACCCCCCGGACAGGGGGTTGGAAACACCATATATTTT.